A selection of T cell receptor beta chains follows, all from one sample in a study of blood T cell repertoires in COVID-19. Assay: immunoSEQ multiplex PCR; the TCRdb copy retains only in-frame clones and omits some. Seen here are 50,000 to 70,000 clones, roughly 80% observed once, and the top ten hold approximately 10%. Source material: peripheral blood. These receptors were taken from an elderly man with COVID-19, enrolled during active disease. Each CDR3 is given with its conserved first and last residue. Fields, in order: clone size, V gene, D gene, J gene, CDR3 DNA, CDR3 protein. A D gene is named only where the DNA matches it firmly. Clone size is shown for a subset of rows, as once, few, many or a class of expanded clone.

abundance: .; v_gene: TRBV4-3; d_gene: TRBD1; j_gene: TRBJ1-2; CDR3nt: TGCGCCAGCAGCCAAGATCAGGGGGCAGGGAAAGGCTACACCTTC; CDR3aa: CASSQDQGAGKGYTF
abundance: .; v_gene: TRBV7-2; d_gene: .; j_gene: TRBJ1-6; CDR3nt: TGTGCCAGCAGCTTCATCGCAGGGAATTCACCCCTCCACTTT; CDR3aa: CASSFIAGNSPLHF
abundance: .; v_gene: TRBV25-1; d_gene: TRBD1; j_gene: TRBJ1-2; CDR3nt: TGTGCCAGCAGTCGGACAGGGGGCGACGGCTACACCTTC; CDR3aa: CASSRTGGDGYTF
abundance: .; v_gene: TRBV27; d_gene: TRBD2; j_gene: TRBJ2-1; CDR3nt: TGTGCCAGCAGCCGAACCGGGACTAGCGGGAGCTTGAATGAGCAGTTCTTC; CDR3aa: CASSRTGTSGSLNEQFF
abundance: .; v_gene: TRBV18; d_gene: .; j_gene: TRBJ1-1; CDR3nt: TGTGCCAGCTCACAAGTGGGGGGTAGCGGTGAAGCTTTCTTT; CDR3aa: CASSQVGGSGEAFF
abundance: .; v_gene: TRBV11-2; d_gene: .; j_gene: TRBJ1-1; CDR3nt: TGTGCCAGCACCTCCTCAGGGAGGACTGAAGCTTTCTTT; CDR3aa: CASTSSGRTEAFF
abundance: once; v_gene: TRBV11-3; d_gene: .; j_gene: TRBJ2-3; CDR3nt: TGTGCCAGCAGCCGAGCCACAGATACGCAGTATTTT; CDR3aa: CASSRATDTQYF
abundance: once; v_gene: TRBV2; d_gene: TRBD1; j_gene: TRBJ1-1; CDR3nt: TGTGCCAGCAGCCGACGACAGGGGTCGGGCACTGAAGCTTTCTTT; CDR3aa: CASSRRQGSGTEAFF
abundance: .; v_gene: TRBV3-1/TRBV3-2; d_gene: .; j_gene: TRBJ1-1; CDR3nt: TGTGCCAGCAGCCAACGGACACCTAGGGGAATCACTGAAGCTTTCTTT; CDR3aa: CASSQRTPRGITEAFF
abundance: .; v_gene: TRBV2; d_gene: .; j_gene: TRBJ2-2; CDR3nt: TGTGCCACCACCGTGGGGGGGCACACCGGGGAGCTGTTTTTT; CDR3aa: CATTVGGHTGELFF
abundance: .; v_gene: TRBV6-5; d_gene: TRBD2; j_gene: TRBJ2-1; CDR3nt: TGTGCCAGCACCCCAAGCGGGAGGGCCTTTGAGCAGTTCTTC; CDR3aa: CASTPSGRAFEQFF
abundance: .; v_gene: TRBV4-3; d_gene: TRBD1; j_gene: TRBJ1-2; CDR3nt: TGCGCCAGCAGCCGCCTCGGGACAGGGGTAACCTATGGCTACACCTTC; CDR3aa: CASSRLGTGVTYGYTF
abundance: .; v_gene: TRBV10-3; d_gene: TRBD1; j_gene: TRBJ1-2; CDR3nt: TGTGCCGTGGGACAGGTAGCAGGGGACTATGGCTACACCTTC; CDR3aa: CAVGQVAGDYGYTF
abundance: .; v_gene: TRBV29-1; d_gene: .; j_gene: TRBJ2-3; CDR3nt: TGCAGCGTAGAGGGAACCACAGATACGCAGTATTTT; CDR3aa: CSVEGTTDTQYF
abundance: .; v_gene: TRBV3-1/TRBV3-2; d_gene: .; j_gene: TRBJ1-6; CDR3nt: TGTGCCAGCAGCCCGAGCAGGTCAAATAATTCACCCCTCCACTTT; CDR3aa: CASSPSRSNNSPLHF
abundance: .; v_gene: TRBV27; d_gene: TRBD1; j_gene: TRBJ1-2; CDR3nt: TGTGCCAGCAGCTTACTGGGACAGGGAAACTATGGCTACACCTTC; CDR3aa: CASSLLGQGNYGYTF
abundance: .; v_gene: TRBV5-1; d_gene: .; j_gene: TRBJ2-1; CDR3nt: TGCGCCAGCAGCTTGGGGGGGCAGTTCAATGAGCAGTTCTTC; CDR3aa: CASSLGGQFNEQFF
abundance: .; v_gene: TRBV19; d_gene: TRBD1; j_gene: TRBJ1-1; CDR3nt: TGTGCCAGTAGTAGACAGGGGGCAGACACTGAAGCTTTCTTT; CDR3aa: CASSRQGADTEAFF
abundance: .; v_gene: TRBV18; d_gene: .; j_gene: TRBJ2-1; CDR3nt: TGTGCCAGCTCACCAGCGGATGAGCAGTTCTTC; CDR3aa: CASSPADEQFF
abundance: .; v_gene: TRBV19; d_gene: .; j_gene: TRBJ1-1; CDR3nt: TGTGCCAGTAGTATAGGACTTTATGGGTCGAACACTGAAGCTTTCTTT; CDR3aa: CASSIGLYGSNTEAFF
abundance: .; v_gene: TRBV7-2; d_gene: TRBD1; j_gene: TRBJ1-1; CDR3nt: TGTGCCAGCAGCCCACAGGGGACTAGCACTGAAGCTTTCTTT; CDR3aa: CASSPQGTSTEAFF
abundance: .; v_gene: TRBV5-4; d_gene: .; j_gene: TRBJ2-1; CDR3nt: TGTGCCAGCAGCCCCTCTCGCGGGACGACGTACAATGAGCAGTTCTTC; CDR3aa: CASSPSRGTTYNEQFF